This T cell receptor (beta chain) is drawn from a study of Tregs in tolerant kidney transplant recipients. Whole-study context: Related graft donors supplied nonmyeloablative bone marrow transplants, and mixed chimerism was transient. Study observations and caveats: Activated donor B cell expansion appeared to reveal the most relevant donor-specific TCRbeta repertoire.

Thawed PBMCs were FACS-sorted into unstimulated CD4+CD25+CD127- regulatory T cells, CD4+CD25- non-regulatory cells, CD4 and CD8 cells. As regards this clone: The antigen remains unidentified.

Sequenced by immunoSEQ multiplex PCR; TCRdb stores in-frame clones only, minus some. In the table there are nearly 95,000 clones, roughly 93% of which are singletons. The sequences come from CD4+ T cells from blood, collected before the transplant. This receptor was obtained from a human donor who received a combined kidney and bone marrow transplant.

DNA of the CDR3: TGTGCCAGCAGTGAATTAGTGTACCAAGAGACCCAGTACTTC. Protein product: CASSELVYQETQYF. This rearrangement joins TRBV6-1 to TRBJ2-5; no reliable D call. The V gene's germline CDR1 is MNHNS and CDR2 SASEGT. The V and J ends lost 2 bases and 0 bases respectively, with 7 bases between them. The CDR3 runs to 14 residues.